This T cell receptor (beta chain) was found in a study of shared clonotypes between healthy human individuals. Naive-designated CD8 cells lacked CD45RO, were positively enriched for CCR7, and omitted terminally differentiated effector memory CD45RA+ cells. This CDR3 contains 16 residues. The V gene's germline CDR1 is SGHNT and CDR2 YYREEE (reference sequence). Trimming cost V 4 bases and J 6 bases; bases outside gene matches: 12. Sequencing used immunoSEQ multiplex PCR; TCRdb keeps in-frame clones, though not all of them. In the table there are about 2,100,000 clones, 85% to 95% of which are singletons.

This sequence originates from a man between 18 and 29 years old in good health. Some clones in this sample may be carry-over from other donors' samples. This chain joins TRBV5-4 and TRBJ2-1; 8 bases are shared with TRBD1. The specimen was naive CD8+ T cells from PBMCs. The CDR3 DNA sequence: TGTGCCAGCAGCCGCATCGACAGGGGACAGTTCAATGAGCAGTTCTTC. Translating gives CASSRIDRGQFNEQFF.